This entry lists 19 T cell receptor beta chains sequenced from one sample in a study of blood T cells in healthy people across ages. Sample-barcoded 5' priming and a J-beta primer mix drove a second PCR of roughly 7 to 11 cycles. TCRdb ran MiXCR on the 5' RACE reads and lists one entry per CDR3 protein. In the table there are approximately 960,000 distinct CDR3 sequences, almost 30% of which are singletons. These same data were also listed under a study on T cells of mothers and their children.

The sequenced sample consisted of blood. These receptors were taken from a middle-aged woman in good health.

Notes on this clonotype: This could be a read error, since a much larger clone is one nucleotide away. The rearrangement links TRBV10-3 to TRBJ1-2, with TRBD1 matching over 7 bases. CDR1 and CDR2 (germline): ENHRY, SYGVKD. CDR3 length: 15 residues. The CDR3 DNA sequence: TGTGCCTCTACACCGACTCCGGGACAGAACTATGACTACACCTTC. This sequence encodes CASTPTPGQNYDYTF.

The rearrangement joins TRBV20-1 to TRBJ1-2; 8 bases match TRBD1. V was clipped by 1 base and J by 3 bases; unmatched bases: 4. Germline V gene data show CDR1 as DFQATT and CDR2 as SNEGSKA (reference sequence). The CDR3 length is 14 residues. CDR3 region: CSARVQGGDYGYTF. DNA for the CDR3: TGCAGTGCTAGAGTACAGGGGGGGGACTATGGCTACACCTTC.

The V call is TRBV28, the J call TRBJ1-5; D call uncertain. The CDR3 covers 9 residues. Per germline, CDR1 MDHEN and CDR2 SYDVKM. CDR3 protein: CAGDQPQHF. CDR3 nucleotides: TGTGCAGGAGATCAGCCCCAGCATTTT.

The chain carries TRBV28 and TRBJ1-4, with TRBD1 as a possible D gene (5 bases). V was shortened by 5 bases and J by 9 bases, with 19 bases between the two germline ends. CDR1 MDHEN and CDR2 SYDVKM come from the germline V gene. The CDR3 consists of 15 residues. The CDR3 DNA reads TGTGCCAGCAGTCTCTACACAGGAACGAACAAAAAACTGTTTTTT. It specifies CASSLYTGTNKKLFF. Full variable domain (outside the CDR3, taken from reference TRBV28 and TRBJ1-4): DVKVTQSSRYLVKRTGEKVFLECVQDMDHENMFWYRQDPGLGLRLIYFSYDVKMKEKGDIPEGYSVSREKKERFSLILESASTNQTSMYLCASSLYTGTNKKLFFGSGTQLSVL.

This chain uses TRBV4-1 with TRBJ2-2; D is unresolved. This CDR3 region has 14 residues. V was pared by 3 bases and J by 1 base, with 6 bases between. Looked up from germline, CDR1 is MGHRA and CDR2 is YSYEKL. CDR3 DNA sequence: TGCGCCAGCAGCCATGGCCAGAACACCGGGGAGCTGTTTTTT. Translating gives CASSHGQNTGELFF.

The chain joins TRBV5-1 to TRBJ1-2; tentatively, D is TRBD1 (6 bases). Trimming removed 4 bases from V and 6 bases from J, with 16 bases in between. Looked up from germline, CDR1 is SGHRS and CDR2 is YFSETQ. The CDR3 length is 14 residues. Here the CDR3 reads CASSLGGLGDGYTF. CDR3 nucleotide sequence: TGCGCCAGCAGCCTAGGGGGACTCGGGGATGGCTACACCTTC.

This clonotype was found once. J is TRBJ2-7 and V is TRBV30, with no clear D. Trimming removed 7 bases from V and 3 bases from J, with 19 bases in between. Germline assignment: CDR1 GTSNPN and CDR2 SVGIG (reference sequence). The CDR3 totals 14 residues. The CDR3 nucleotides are TGTGCCTTTACCAGTCTGGCTTCGGTCTACGAGCAGTACTTC. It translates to CAFTSLASVYEQYF.

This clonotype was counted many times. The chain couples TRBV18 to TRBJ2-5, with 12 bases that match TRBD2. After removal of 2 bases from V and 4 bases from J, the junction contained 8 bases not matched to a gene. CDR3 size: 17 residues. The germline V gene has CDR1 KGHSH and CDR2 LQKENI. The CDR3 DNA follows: TGTGCCAGCTCACCATCGCCTAGCGGGGGGGCGCGAGAGACCCAGTACTTC. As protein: CASSPSPSGGARETQYF.

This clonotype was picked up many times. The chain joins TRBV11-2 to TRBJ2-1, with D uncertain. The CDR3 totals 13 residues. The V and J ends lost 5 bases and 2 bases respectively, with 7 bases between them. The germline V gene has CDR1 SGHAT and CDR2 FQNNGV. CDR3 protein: CASSQKAYNEQFF. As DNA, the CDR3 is TGTGCCAGCAGCCAGAAGGCCTACAATGAGCAGTTCTTC.

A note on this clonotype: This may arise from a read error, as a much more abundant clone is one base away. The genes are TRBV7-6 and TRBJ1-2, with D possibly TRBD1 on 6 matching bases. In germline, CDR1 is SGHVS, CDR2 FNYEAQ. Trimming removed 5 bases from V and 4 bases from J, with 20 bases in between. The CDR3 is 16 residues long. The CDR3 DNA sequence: TGTGCCAGCAGCCATTTACAGGGCTCACGGACCTATGGCTACACCTTC. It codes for CASSHLQGSRTYGYTF.

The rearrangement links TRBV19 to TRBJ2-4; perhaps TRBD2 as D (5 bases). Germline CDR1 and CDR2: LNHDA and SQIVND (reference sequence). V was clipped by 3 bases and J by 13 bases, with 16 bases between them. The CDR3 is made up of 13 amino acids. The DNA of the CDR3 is TGTGCCAGTAGTATGAGGTGGTTTGGGGAGCAGTACTTC. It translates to CASSMRWFGEQYF. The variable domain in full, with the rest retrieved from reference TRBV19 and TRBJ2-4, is DGGITQSPKYLFRKEGQNVTLSCEQNLNHDAMYWYRQDPGQGLRLIYYSQIVNDFQKGDIAEGYSVSREKKESFPLTVTSAQKNPTAFYLCASSMRWFGEQYFGAGTRLSVL.

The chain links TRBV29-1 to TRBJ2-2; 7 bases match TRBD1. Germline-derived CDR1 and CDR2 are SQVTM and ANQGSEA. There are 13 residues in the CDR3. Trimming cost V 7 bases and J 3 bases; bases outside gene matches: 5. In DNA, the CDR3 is TGCAGCGCAGAGACAGGGTACACCGGGGAGCTGTTTTTT. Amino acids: CSAETGYTGELFF.

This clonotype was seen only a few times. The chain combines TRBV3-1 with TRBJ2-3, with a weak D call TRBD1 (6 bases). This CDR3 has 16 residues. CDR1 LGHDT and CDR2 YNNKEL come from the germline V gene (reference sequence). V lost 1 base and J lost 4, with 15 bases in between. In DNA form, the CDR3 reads TGTGCCAGCAGCCAAGCCGGGACACGGATATCAGATACGCAGTATTTT. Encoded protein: CASSQAGTRISDTQYF.

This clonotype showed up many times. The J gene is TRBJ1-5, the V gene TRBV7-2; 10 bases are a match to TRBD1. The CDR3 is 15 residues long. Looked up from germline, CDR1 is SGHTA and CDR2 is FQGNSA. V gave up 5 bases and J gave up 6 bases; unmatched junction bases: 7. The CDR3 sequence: CASSLGQGRVQPQHF. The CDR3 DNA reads TGTGCCAGCAGCCTGGGACAGGGGAGAGTTCAGCCCCAGCATTTT. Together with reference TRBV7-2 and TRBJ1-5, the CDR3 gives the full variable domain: GAGVSQSPSNKVTEKGKDVELRCDPISGHTALYWYRQSLGQGLEFLIYFQGNSAPDKSGLPSDRFSAERTGGSVSTLTIQRTQQEDSAVYLCASSLGQGRVQPQHFGDGTRLSIL.

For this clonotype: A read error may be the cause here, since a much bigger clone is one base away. This CDR3 reads CASNPEGTGIEQYF. Written as DNA, the CDR3 is TGCGCCAGCAACCCCGAGGGGACAGGGATAGAGCAGTACTTC. This chain connects TRBV5-1 to TRBJ2-7; 9 bases map to TRBD1. The CDR3 covers 14 residues. CDR1 and CDR2 from the germline V gene are SGHRS and YFSETQ. V was clipped by 6 bases and J by 7 bases; unmatched bases: 11.

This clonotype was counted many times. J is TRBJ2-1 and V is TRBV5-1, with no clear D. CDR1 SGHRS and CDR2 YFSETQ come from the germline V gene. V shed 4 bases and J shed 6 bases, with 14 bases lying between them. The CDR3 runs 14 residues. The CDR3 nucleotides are TGCGCCAGCAGCCCGGACGGATTACTCAATGAGCAGTTCTTC. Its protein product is CASSPDGLLNEQFF.

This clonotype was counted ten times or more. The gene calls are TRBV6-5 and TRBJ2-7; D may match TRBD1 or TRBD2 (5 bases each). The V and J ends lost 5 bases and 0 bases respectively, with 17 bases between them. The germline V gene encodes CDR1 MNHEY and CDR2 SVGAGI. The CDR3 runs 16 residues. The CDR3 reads CASSRPGTVSSYEQYF. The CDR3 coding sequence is TGTGCCAGCAGTCGACCCGGGACGGTAAGCTCCTACGAGCAGTACTTC.

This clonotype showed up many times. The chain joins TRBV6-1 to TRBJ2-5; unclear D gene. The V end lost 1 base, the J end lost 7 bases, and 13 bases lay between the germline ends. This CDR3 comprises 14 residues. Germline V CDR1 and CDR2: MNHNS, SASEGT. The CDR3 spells CASSEGPVLRTQYF. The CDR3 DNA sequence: TGTGCCAGCAGTGAAGGGCCTGTATTGAGGACCCAGTACTTC.

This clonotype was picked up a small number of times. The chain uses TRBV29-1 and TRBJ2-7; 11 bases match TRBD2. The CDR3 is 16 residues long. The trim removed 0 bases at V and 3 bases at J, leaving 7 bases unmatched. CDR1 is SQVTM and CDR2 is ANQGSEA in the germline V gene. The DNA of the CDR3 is TGCAGCGTTGAAGATCTGGGGCTAGCGGGGGGCTACGAGCAGTACTTC. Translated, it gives CSVEDLGLAGGYEQYF.